A single T cell receptor (beta chain) is shown here with its context. Its antigen is still unknown. The sample is drawn from a study of monozygotic twins with inflammatory bowel disease. Findings and caveats of the study: Among T cells, the various subtypes were not distinguishable. Ultimately, a single strong signal or clonotype associated with IBD was not supported.

The CDR3 is 15 residues long. CDR1 and CDR2 from the germline V gene are SGHRS and YFSETQ. TCRdb re-called the 5' RACE reads; every CDR3 protein appears as one record, without DNA. This listing includes more than 350,000 distinct CDR3 sequences. The chain has TRBV5-1 and TRBJ2-1; TCRdb's D gene call, TRBD1, goes unchecked for lack of DNA. Sequencing was done on a sample of blood. The source of this sequence is a human donor with ulcerative colitis or Crohn's disease, or a healthy co-twin of an affected twin (not recorded which). This CDR3 reads CASSYGQGSPHEQFF.